This T cell receptor beta chain stems from a study of blood T cell repertoires in COVID-19. Study context: Acute-phase and convalescent COVID-19 samples originated in the United States, Italy and Spain. PBMCs, B-cell-depleted T cells, or T cells were the source of the cDNA or gDNA that made up the material.

Original processing methods: Cell counts per sample came from amplifying reference gene primers. Some clones are missing from TCRdb's copy, which holds only in-frame ones; the method was immunoSEQ multiplex PCR. V, J and clone size derive from that table, while D and trimming were established from the DNA sequence. The data show roughly 27,000 clones, 90% to 95% seen once. Germline loops: CDR1 SGHNT, CDR2 YYREEE (reference sequence). This CDR3 contains 14 residues. Deletions cut 0 bases from V and 4 bases from J, with 10 bases between. This sequence joins TRBV5-4 and TRBJ1-2; D call uncertain. Input material: peripheral blood. The source is a human donor with active COVID-19. The donor label of this sample is uncertain. CDR3 in amino acids: CASSLAEVGYGYTF. CDR3 coding DNA: TGTGCCAGCAGCTTGGCCGAGGTGGGCTATGGCTACACCTTC.